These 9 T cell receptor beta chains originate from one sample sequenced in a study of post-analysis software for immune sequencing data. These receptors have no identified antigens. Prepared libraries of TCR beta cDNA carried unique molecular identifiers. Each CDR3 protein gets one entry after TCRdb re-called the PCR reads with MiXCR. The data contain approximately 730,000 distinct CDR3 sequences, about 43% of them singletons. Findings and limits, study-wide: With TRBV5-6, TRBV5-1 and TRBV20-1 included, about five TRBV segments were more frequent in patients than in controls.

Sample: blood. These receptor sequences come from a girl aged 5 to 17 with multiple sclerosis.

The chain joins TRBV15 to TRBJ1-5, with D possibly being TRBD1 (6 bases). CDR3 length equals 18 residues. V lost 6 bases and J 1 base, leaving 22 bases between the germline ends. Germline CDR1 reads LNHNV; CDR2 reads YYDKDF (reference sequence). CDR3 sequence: CATSKAFGQFNSNQPQHF. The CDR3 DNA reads TGTGCCACCAGTAAAGCTTTCGGACAGTTTAACAGCAATCAGCCCCAGCATTTT.

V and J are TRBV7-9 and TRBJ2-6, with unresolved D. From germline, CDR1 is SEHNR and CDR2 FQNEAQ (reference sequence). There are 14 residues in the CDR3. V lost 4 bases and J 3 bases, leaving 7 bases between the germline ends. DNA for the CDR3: TGTGCCAGCAGCTCCTCTCGTGGGGCCAACGTCCTGACTTTC. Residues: CASSSSRGANVLTF.

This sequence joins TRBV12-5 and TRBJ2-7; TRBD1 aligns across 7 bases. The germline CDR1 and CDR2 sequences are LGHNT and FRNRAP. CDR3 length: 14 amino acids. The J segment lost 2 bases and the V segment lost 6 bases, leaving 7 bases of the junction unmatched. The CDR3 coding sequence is TGTGCTAGTGGCAATTGGGACAGCCCCTACGAGCAGTACTTC. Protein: CASGNWDSPYEQYF.

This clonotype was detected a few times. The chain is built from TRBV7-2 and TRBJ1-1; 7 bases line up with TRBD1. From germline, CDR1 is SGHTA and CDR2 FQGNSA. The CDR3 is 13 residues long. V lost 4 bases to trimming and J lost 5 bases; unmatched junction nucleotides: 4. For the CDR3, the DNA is TGTGCCAGCAGCTCTAGGGGGCAGACTGAAGCTTTCTTT. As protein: CASSSRGQTEAFF.

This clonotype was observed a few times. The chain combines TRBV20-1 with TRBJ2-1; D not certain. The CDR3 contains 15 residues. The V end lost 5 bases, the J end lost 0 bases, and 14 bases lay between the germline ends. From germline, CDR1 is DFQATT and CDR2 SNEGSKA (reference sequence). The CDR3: CSADYGSSSYNEQFF. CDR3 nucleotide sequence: TGCAGTGCTGATTACGGCAGCAGCTCCTACAATGAGCAGTTCTTC.

The CDR3 DNA follows: TGTGCCGACTATGGCTACACCTTC. Translated: CADYGYTF. The V and J genes are TRBV27 and TRBJ1-2; D uncertain. V lost 11 bases, J lost 3 bases, and 1 base lay in between. Germline values: CDR1 MNHEY, CDR2 SMNVEV (reference sequence). The CDR3 runs 8 residues.

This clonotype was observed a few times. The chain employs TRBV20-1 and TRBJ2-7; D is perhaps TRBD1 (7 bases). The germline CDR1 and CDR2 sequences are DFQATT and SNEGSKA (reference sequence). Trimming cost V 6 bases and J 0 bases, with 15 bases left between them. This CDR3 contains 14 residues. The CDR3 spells CSAHRGDSSYEQYF. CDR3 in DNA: TGCAGTGCCCATAGGGGGGACAGCTCCTACGAGCAGTACTTC.

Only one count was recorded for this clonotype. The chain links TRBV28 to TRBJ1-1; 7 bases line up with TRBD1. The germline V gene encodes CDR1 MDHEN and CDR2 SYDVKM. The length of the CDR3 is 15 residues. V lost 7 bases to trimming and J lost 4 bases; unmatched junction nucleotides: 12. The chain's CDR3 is CASTVQQGIGTEAFF. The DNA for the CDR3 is TGTGCCAGCACCGTACAACAGGGGATTGGCACTGAAGCTTTCTTT.

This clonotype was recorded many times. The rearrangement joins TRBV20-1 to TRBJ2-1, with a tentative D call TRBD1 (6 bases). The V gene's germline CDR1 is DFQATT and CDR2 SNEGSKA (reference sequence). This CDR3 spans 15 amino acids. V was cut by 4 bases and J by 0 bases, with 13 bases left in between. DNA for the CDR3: TGCAGTGCTATAGCCCTAGGGGGCTCCTACAATGAGCAGTTCTTC. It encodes CSAIALGGSYNEQFF.